This TCR beta chain is from a study of OX40 agonist ivuxolimab in advanced cancers. As for the study in general: Ivuxolimab, an antibody that agonizes OX40 (CD134), was administered to the patients.

Germline assignment: CDR1 MDHEN and CDR2 SYDVKM. CDR3 size: 16 residues. Trimming took 4 bases from V and 8 from J, leaving 20 bases between them. Method: immunoSEQ multiplex PCR; TCRdb's copy keeps in-frame clones and lacks some. The sample lists around 30,000 clones, 80% to 90% occurring once. V gene TRBV28 combines with J gene TRBJ1-4; D possibly corresponds to TRBD1 (5 bases). This receptor was taken from an adult with an advanced solid tumor such as melanoma, head and neck, liver or kidney cancer. Specimen: CD4+ or CD8+ T cells sorted from blood, collected in a trial of the OX40 agonist ivuxolimab. The CDR3 bases are TGTGCCAGCAGTTCCAGACGTGGGGGGGTAGGGGAAAAACTGTTTTTT. Protein sequence: CASSSRRGGVGEKLFF.